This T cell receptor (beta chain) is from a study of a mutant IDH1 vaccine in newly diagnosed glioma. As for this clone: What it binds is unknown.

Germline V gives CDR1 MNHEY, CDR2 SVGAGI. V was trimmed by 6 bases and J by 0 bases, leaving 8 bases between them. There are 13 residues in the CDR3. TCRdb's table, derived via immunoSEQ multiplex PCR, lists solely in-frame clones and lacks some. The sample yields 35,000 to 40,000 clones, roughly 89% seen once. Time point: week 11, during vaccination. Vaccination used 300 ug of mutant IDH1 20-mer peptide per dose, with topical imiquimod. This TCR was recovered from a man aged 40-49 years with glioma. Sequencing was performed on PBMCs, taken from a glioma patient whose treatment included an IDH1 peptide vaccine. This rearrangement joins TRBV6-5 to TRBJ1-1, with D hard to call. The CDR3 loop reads CASSSILNTEAFF. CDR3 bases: TGTGCCAGCAGCTCCATTTTGAACACTGAAGCTTTCTTT.